The next 31 T cell receptor beta chains were all read from a single sample in a study of cytomegalovirus exposure and HLA in healthy donors. PCR amplification relied on 60 Vbeta primers (plus 13 Jbeta primers). The data were produced by immunoSEQ multiplex PCR, yet TCRdb's version contains in-frame clones alone and is incomplete. This table holds 110,000 to 150,000 clones, 80% found once. The sequenced sample consisted of PBMCs. The receptor source for this set is a man aged 40-49 years in good health and CMV-seronegative.

The gene calls are TRBV6-1 and TRBJ2-5; perhaps TRBD2 as D (7 bases). CDR3 length: 14 residues. In germline, CDR1 is MNHNS, CDR2 SASEGT. The germline V and J ends were trimmed by 10 bases and 1 base, with 16 bases remaining between them. In DNA, the CDR3 is TGTGCCATCCAGAAAGGGGGGGGCCAAGAGACCCAGTACTTC. Translating it yields CAIQKGGGQETQYF.

This chain joins TRBV9 and TRBJ2-6; 11 bases line up with TRBD1. The CDR3 length is 17 residues. J was trimmed by 2 bases and V by 4 bases; bases with no gene match: 5. Germline V lookup: CDR1 SGDLS, CDR2 YYNGEE. As DNA, the CDR3 is TGTGCCAGCAGCCCCGGGACAGGGGGGACTGGGGCCAACGTCCTGACTTTC. Its protein product is CASSPGTGGTGANVLTF.

This clone was recorded a few times. The chain recombines TRBV19 with TRBJ2-2; the D gene is possibly TRBD2 (6 bases). V lost 7 bases, J lost 3 bases, and 18 bases lay in between. Looked up from germline, CDR1 is LNHDA and CDR2 is SQIVND (reference sequence). This CDR3 contains 16 residues. In DNA form, the CDR3 reads TGTGCCAGTAACCCGTGGGGGGAAAAGGACACCGGGGAGCTGTTTTTT. Its translation: CASNPWGEKDTGELFF. Complete variable domain (other parts from reference TRBV19 and TRBJ2-2): DGGITQSPKYLFRKEGQNVTLSCEQNLNHDAMYWYRQDPGQGLRLIYYSQIVNDFQKGDIAEGYSVSREKKESFPLTVTSAQKNPTAFYLCASNPWGEKDTGELFFGEGSRLTVL.

This clone was counted between two and nine times. The rearrangement uses TRBV5-6 and TRBJ1-1, with D maybe TRBD1 (6 bases). The CDR3 is made up of 14 amino acids. V shed 9 bases and J shed 2 bases, with 17 bases lying between them. Per the germline V gene, CDR1 is SGHDT and CDR2 is YYEEEE. The CDR3 protein is CATREGGRNTEAFF. The CDR3 DNA sequence: TGTGCCACCCGAGAGGGGGGGCGAAACACTGAAGCTTTCTTT.

This chain links TRBV7-8 with TRBJ2-7; TRBD2 matches 12 bases. The V segment lost 2 bases and the J segment 2 bases; nucleotides outside the gene matches: 1. CDR1 SGHVS and CDR2 FQNEAQ come from the germline V gene. The CDR3 spans 15 residues. CDR3: CASSLTSGGTYEQYF. For the CDR3, the DNA is TGTGCCAGCAGCTTAACTAGCGGGGGGACCTACGAGCAGTACTTC.

J is TRBJ1-5 and V is TRBV28, with D perhaps matching TRBD1 (5 bases). The CDR3 spans 14 residues. Germline lookup yields CDR1 MDHEN and CDR2 SYDVKM. The ends were cut back, 7 bases at V and 7 bases at J, with 17 bases in the middle. The CDR3 sequence is CASTLGRGRQPQHF. Written as DNA, the CDR3 is TGTGCCAGCACCCTCGGAAGGGGCCGACAGCCCCAGCATTTT.

The chain recombines TRBV30 with TRBJ1-3, with D possibly matching TRBD1 (5 bases). Trimming took off 8 bases at V and 0 bases at J, with 11 bases between the two ends. Germline CDR1 GTSNPN, CDR2 SVGIG (reference sequence). The CDR3 has 13 amino acids. In nucleotides, the CDR3 is TGTGCCCGAGGACACCCCTCTGGAAACACCATATATTTT. Its translation is CARGHPSGNTIYF. Complete variable domain (other parts from reference TRBV30 and TRBJ1-3): SQTIHQWPATLVQPVGSPLSLECTVEGTSNPNLYWYRQAAGRGLQLLFYSVGIGQISSEVPQNLSASRPQDRQFILSSKKLLLSDSGFYLCARGHPSGNTIYFGEGSWLTVV.

The rearrangement links TRBV18 to TRBJ1-5; a possible D gene is TRBD1 (6 bases). Germline loops: CDR1 KGHSH, CDR2 LQKENI. The CDR3 consists of 16 residues. V was cut by 6 bases and J by 4 bases, with 19 bases left in between. The CDR3 region is CASSLGWTAQNQPQHF. CDR3 nucleotide sequence: TGTGCCAGCTCGCTGGGTTGGACAGCCCAAAATCAGCCCCAGCATTTT.

The genes are TRBV7-9 and TRBJ1-1; D uncertain. The CDR3 is 11 residues long. Trimming left V 4 bases short and J 7 bases short, with 7 bases between. The germline gives CDR1 SEHNR, CDR2 FQNEAQ (reference sequence). The CDR3 DNA sequence: TGTGCCAGCAGCTCGCCCGGTGAAGCTTTCTTT. It codes for CASSSPGEAFF.

This clone has only a few counts. The CDR3 reads CASTPRGNSGNTIYF. As DNA, the CDR3 is TGTGCCAGCACTCCAAGGGGTAACTCTGGAAACACCATATATTTT. The chain links TRBV25-1 to TRBJ1-3; a possible D gene is TRBD1 (5 bases). V was cut by 7 bases and J by 0 bases, with 13 bases left in between. The CDR3 has 15 amino acids. From germline, CDR1 is MGHDK and CDR2 SYGVNS.

This sequence joins TRBV4-3 and TRBJ2-3; the match to TRBD1 covers 9 bases. Trimming cost V 8 bases and J 3 bases; bases outside gene matches: 6. CDR3 length: 14 residues. CDR1 and CDR2 (germline): LGHNA, YSLEER. The CDR3 spells CASRTDRGTDTQYF. In DNA form, the CDR3 reads TGCGCCAGCCGAACGGACAGGGGAACAGATACGCAGTATTTT.

The chain combines TRBV5-6 with TRBJ2-5; the match to TRBD1 covers 8 bases. Judging by the DNA end, TRBJ2-7 fits better; the J call may be wrong. The CDR3 consists of 16 residues. In germline, CDR1 is SGHDT, CDR2 YYEEEE. The CDR3, as DNA: TGTGCCAGCAGCTGGGAGACAGGGGTCAACTCCTACGAGCAGTACTTC. It encodes CASSWETGVNSYEQYF.

V is TRBV5-6 and J is TRBJ1-4; TRBD1 aligns across 8 bases. The CDR3 is 14 residues long. The V segment lost 4 bases and the J segment 8 bases; nucleotides outside the gene matches: 7. Germline V gives CDR1 SGHDT, CDR2 YYEEEE. The CDR3 nucleotides are TGTGCCAGCAGCCTCCCCGGACAGGGAGAAAAACTGTTTTTT. As protein: CASSLPGQGEKLFF.

This chain joins TRBV19 and TRBJ2-7; 7 bases match TRBD1. V gave up 2 bases and J gave up 3 bases; unmatched junction bases: 4. The CDR3 is made up of 14 amino acids. CDR1 and CDR2 from the germline V gene are LNHDA and SQIVND (reference sequence). CDR3 residues: CASSIPGTDYEQYF. The CDR3 bases are TGTGCCAGTAGTATACCCGGGACAGACTACGAGCAGTACTTC.

This sequence joins TRBV28 and TRBJ2-7; 9 bases match TRBD2. With 3 bases clipped from V and 2 bases from J, the junction kept 2 bases outside the gene matches. Germline V gene sequence: CDR1 MDHEN, CDR2 SYDVKM. CDR3 length equals 14 residues. CDR3 nucleotide sequence: TGTGCCAGCAGTTTTGCTAGCGGGGCCTACGAGCAGTACTTC. This gives the protein CASSFASGAYEQYF.

This sequence joins TRBV6-1 and TRBJ1-5; D gene uncertain. Germline CDR1 MNHNS, CDR2 SASEGT. CDR3 length: 13 residues. Trimming shortened V by 7 bases and J by 2 bases, and 9 bases separated the two germline ends. CDR3 coding DNA: TGTGCCAGCACGGAGGGCGGCAATCAGCCCCAGCATTTT. It encodes CASTEGGNQPQHF.

The chain recombines TRBV5-1 with TRBJ1-1, with TRBD1 identical over 7 bases. This CDR3 comprises 14 residues. Germline CDR1 and CDR2: SGHRS and YFSETQ. With V trimmed by 4 bases and J by 4 bases, 7 bases remained unmatched. For the CDR3, the DNA is TGCGCCAGCAGCCATAACAGGGGCAGCACTGAAGCTTTCTTT. Its translation: CASSHNRGSTEAFF.

The V gene is TRBV19, the J gene TRBJ2-5; D unresolved. Germline V lookup: CDR1 LNHDA, CDR2 SQIVND (reference sequence). The CDR3 is made up of 13 amino acids. Trimming removed 0 bases from V and 5 bases from J, with 7 bases in between. In nucleotides, the CDR3 is TGTGCCAGTAGTATAGACATTCGGGAGACCCAGTACTTC. Its protein is CASSIDIRETQYF.

V is TRBV4-3 and J is TRBJ1-2, with a possible D match to TRBD1 (6 bases). This CDR3 contains 16 residues. V shed 1 base and J shed 2 bases, with 14 bases lying between them. CDR1 is LGHNA and CDR2 is YSLEER in the germline V gene. CDR3: CASSQATGFENYGYTF. The CDR3 region has the DNA TGCGCCAGCAGCCAAGCGACAGGATTTGAGAACTATGGCTACACCTTC.

The gene calls are TRBV5-1 and TRBJ2-2; TRBD2 matches at 13 bases. Germline V gives CDR1 SGHRS, CDR2 YFSETQ. The V gene end was trimmed by 7 bases and the J gene end by 6 bases; junction bases not matched to a gene: 6. The CDR3 totals 15 residues. CDR3 nucleotide sequence: TGCGCCAGCGGGACTAGCGGGGTTTCCCCCGGGGAGCTGTTTTTT. Protein: CASGTSGVSPGELFF. Based on the CDR3 plus reference TRBV5-1 and TRBJ2-2, the full variable domain is KAGVTQTPRYLIKTRGQQVTLSCSPISGHRSVSWYQQTPGQGLQFLFEYFSETQRNKGNFPGRFSGRQFSNSRSEMNVSTLELGDSALYLCASGTSGVSPGELFFGEGSRLTVL.

V is TRBV7-3 and J is TRBJ2-1; D is unclear. Trimming took 6 bases from V and 0 from J, leaving 12 bases between them. There are 15 residues in the CDR3. CDR1 and CDR2 from the germline V gene are SGHTA and FQGTGA. The CDR3 DNA is TGTGCCAGCAGGTTTGGTAGTCTCTCCTACAATGAGCAGTTCTTC. This codes for CASRFGSLSYNEQFF.

The J gene is TRBJ1-5, the V gene TRBV4-1; no clear D. Germline values: CDR1 MGHRA, CDR2 YSYEKL. The CDR3 contains 16 residues. Trimming shortened V by 4 bases and J by 2 bases, and 15 bases separated the two germline ends. The CDR3 DNA reads TGCGCCAGCAGCCCCCCCCCGGGAATTGGCAATCAGCCCCAGCATTTT. It is translated as CASSPPPGIGNQPQHF.

This sequence joins TRBV27 and TRBJ2-1; 9 nucleotides line up with TRBD2. There are 14 residues in the CDR3. Looked up from germline, CDR1 is MNHEY and CDR2 is SMNVEV (reference sequence). With 6 bases clipped from V and 3 bases from J, the junction kept 3 bases outside the gene matches. CDR3 protein: CASSQRGVYNEQFF. The DNA of the CDR3 is TGTGCCAGCAGCCAGCGGGGGGTCTACAATGAGCAGTTCTTC.

This clone was found once. The chain recombines TRBV6-6 with TRBJ2-7; TRBD1 is a possible D gene (6 bases). Germline V gives CDR1 MNHNY, CDR2 SVGAGI (reference sequence). V dropped 5 bases and J dropped 3 bases, with 11 bases sitting between them. CDR3 length: 13 residues. CDR3 in amino acids: CASSRDTNYEQYF. In DNA form, the CDR3 reads TGTGCCAGCAGTAGGGACACGAACTACGAGCAGTACTTC.

This clone was observed a few times. The rearrangement joins TRBV5-6 to TRBJ2-6; D gene uncertain. Germline V gives CDR1 SGHDT, CDR2 YYEEEE. This CDR3 has 16 amino acids. V lost 0 bases, J lost 0 bases, and 7 bases lay in between. The CDR3 region has the DNA TGTGCCAGCAGCTTGGTTGCAGGCTCTGGGGCCAACGTCCTGACTTTC. Translated, it gives CASSLVAGSGANVLTF.

Concerning this clone: Other DNA sequences in this specimen translate into the identical CDR3. The rearrangement joins TRBV6-5 to TRBJ2-7; perhaps TRBD1 as D (5 bases). From germline, CDR1 is MNHEY and CDR2 SVGAGI. This CDR3 spans 12 amino acids. The germline V and J ends were trimmed by 5 bases and 3 bases, with 8 bases remaining between them. CDR3 sequence reads: CASSEQGYEQYF. The CDR3 bases are TGTGCCAGCAGTGAGCAGGGCTACGAGCAGTACTTC.

This chain connects TRBV9 to TRBJ2-3, with 8 bases matching TRBD2. V shed 6 bases and J 0 bases; nucleotides not matched to a gene: 6. This CDR3 is built from 15 residues. Per the germline V gene, CDR1 is SGDLS and CDR2 is YYNGEE. The CDR3 spells CASTSGGPSTDTQYF. The DNA for the CDR3 is TGTGCCAGCACCAGCGGGGGCCCTAGCACAGATACGCAGTATTTT.

CDR3 sequence: CASSLGTSGQFF. The CDR3 DNA is TGTGCCAGCAGCTTAGGGACTAGCGGGCAGTTCTTC. V usage is TRBV7-9 and J usage is TRBJ2-1; 10 nucleotides match TRBD2. Trimming cost V 1 base and J 12 bases; bases outside gene matches: 0. The CDR3 extends over 12 amino acids. Germline V gene sequence: CDR1 SEHNR, CDR2 FQNEAQ (reference sequence).

This clone was recorded once. The J gene is TRBJ1-2, the V gene TRBV28, with D possibly TRBD1 on 6 matching bases. CDR3 length: 13 amino acids. The germline V and J ends were trimmed by 7 bases and 7 bases, with 16 bases remaining between them. Germline CDR1 reads MDHEN; CDR2 reads SYDVKM. CDR3 bases: TGTGCCAGCACCCAATTGGGGGCGGTTGGCTACACCTTC. It codes for CASTQLGAVGYTF.

In nucleotides, the CDR3 is TGTGCCAGCAGCGGTAGCGGGGGGGCCAACAATGAGCAGTTCTTC. It specifies CASSGSGGANNEQFF. This chain links TRBV9 with TRBJ2-1, with 11 bases that match TRBD2. CDR3 length: 15 amino acids. The V and J ends lost 3 bases and 5 bases, in that order; junction bases with no gene match: 4. CDR1 SGDLS and CDR2 YYNGEE come from the germline V gene.

V usage is TRBV29-1 and J usage is TRBJ2-7, with 7 bases that match TRBD2. This CDR3 region has 14 residues. The germline gives CDR1 SQVTM, CDR2 ANQGSEA. V was pared by 4 bases and J by 6 bases, with 12 bases of the junction left unmatched. Here the CDR3 DNA reads TGCAGCGTTGCAACGGGAGGAAAGAGGGGCGAGCAGTACTTC. This sequence encodes CSVATGGKRGEQYF.